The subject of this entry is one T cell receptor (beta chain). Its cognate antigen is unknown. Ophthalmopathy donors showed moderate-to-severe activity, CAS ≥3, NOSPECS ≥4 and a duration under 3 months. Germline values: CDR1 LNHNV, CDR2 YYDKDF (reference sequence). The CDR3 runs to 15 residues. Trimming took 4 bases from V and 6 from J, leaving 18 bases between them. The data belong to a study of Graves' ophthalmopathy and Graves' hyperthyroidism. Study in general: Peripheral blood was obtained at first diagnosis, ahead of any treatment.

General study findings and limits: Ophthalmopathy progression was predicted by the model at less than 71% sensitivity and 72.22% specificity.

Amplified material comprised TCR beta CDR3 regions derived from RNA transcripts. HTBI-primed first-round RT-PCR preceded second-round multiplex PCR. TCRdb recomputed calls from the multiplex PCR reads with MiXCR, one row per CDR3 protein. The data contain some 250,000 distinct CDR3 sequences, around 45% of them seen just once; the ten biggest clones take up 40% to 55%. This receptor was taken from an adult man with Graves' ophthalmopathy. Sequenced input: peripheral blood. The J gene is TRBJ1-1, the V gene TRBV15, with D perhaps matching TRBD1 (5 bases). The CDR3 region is CATSKGVDSGAEAFF. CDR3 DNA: TGTGCCACCAGCAAAGGCGTCGACAGCGGAGCTGAAGCTTTCTTT. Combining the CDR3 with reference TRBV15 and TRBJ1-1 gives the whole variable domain DAMVIQNPRYQVTQFGKPVTLSCSQTLNHNVMYWYQQKSSQAPKLLFHYYDKDFNNEADTPDNFQSRRPNTSFCFLDIRSPGLGDTAMYLCATSKGVDSGAEAFFGQGTRLTVV.